This T cell receptor (beta chain) was profiled in a study of T cells in Graves' hyperthyroidism and ophthalmopathy. Details on this clonotype: Its specificity is not known.

This CDR3 is built from 14 residues. Germline CDR1 LNHNV, CDR2 YYDKDF (reference sequence). Trimming pared 0 bases from V and 7 bases from J, leaving 10 bases between. Amplification targeted TCR beta CDR3 regions from RNA transcripts. When the TCR CDR3 underwent first-round RT-PCR, the HTBI primer set was used. TCRdb re-called the multiplex PCR reads through MiXCR, storing one row per CDR3 protein. The table shows 450,000 to 700,000 distinct CDR3 sequences, with 40% to 55% occurring only once. General study points: A model of 13 V-J pairs discriminated ophthalmopathy from stable hyperthyroidism.

Sequenced material: peripheral blood or thyroid tissue (not recorded which). The rearrangement links TRBV15 to TRBJ1-3; D not resolved. The TCR sequence derives from an adult woman with Graves' disease, either hyperthyroidism or ophthalmopathy (not recorded which). CDR3 residues: CATSRDRGLNTIYF. For the CDR3, the DNA is TGTGCCACCAGCAGAGACCGAGGACTTAACACCATATATTTT.